The clone carrying this T cell receptor beta chain was observed a handful of times. Its specificity is unknown. These data originate in a study of T-cell reconstitution after alpha-beta-depleted transplantation in children. Study outcomes and limitations: Recipient T cells and thymic progenitors that survived were the source of the high TCRbeta diversity seen at day 60 in some patients. Reports say that about two months after transplant, the alpha-beta T cells came out of several hundred graft clones that had expanded. Most T-cell counts and diversity one year after the transplant came from T cells that were newly produced.

As it was prepared, the TCRbeta library received unique molecular identifiers. TCRdb recomputed calls from the PCR reads with MiXCR, one row per CDR3 protein. In the table there are about 490,000 distinct CDR3 sequences, under 12% of which are singletons. The CDR3 has 15 amino acids. The V gene lost 1 base and the J gene lost 1 base, with 11 bases spanning the gap. The germline V gene has CDR1 SGDLS and CDR2 YYNGEE. The material sequenced was PBMCs, taken before TCRalphabeta/CD19-depleted stem cell transplant. V is TRBV9 and J is TRBJ2-5; D ambiguous. The receptor was derived from a child under 10 years old with inherited bone marrow failure, due to receive a stem cell transplant. CDR3 nucleotides: TGTGCCAGCAGCGTAACGCCGACACCCCAAGAGACCCAGTACTTC. This gives the protein CASSVTPTPQETQYF. The complete variable domain, with remaining parts taken from reference TRBV9 and TRBJ2-5, reads DSGVTQTPKHLITATGQRVTLRCSPRSGDLSVYWYQQSLDQGLQFLIQYYNGEERAKGNILERFSAQQFPDLHSELNLSSLELGDSALYFCASSVTPTPQETQYFGPGTRLLVL.